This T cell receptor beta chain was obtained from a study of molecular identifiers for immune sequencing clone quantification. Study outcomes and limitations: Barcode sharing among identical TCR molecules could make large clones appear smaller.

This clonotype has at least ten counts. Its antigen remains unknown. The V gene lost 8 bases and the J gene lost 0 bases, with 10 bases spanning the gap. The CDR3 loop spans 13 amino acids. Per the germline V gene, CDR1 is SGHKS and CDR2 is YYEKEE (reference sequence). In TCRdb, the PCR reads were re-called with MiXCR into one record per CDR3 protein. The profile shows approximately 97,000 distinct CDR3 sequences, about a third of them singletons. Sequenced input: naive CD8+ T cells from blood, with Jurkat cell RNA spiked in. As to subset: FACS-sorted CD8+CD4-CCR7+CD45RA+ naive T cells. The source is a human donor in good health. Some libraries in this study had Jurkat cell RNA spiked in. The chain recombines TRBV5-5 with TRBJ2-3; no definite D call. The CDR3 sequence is CASLSGSTDTQYF. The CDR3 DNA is TGTGCCAGTCTGTCCGGGAGCACAGATACGCAGTATTTT.